The 19 T cell receptor beta chains listed next were all sequenced from one sample in a study of vaccination and CD4 T cells after COVID-19 (dated by TCRdb to between 2021 and 2023). Library generation was performed with PCR. Sequencer: Illumina iSeq 100. In TCRdb, the public reads were trimmed at Q25 with fastp and aligned with MiXCR, with productive beta chains retained. Under each unique CDR3 protein, matching rows form one entry showing the most common genes and DNA. For this sample the table gives about 20,000 distinct CDR3 sequences, of which roughly 60% were detected only once. The ten largest clones add up to 1% to 1.3% of the sample. The sequencing here drew on CD4+ T cells from blood, taken after SARS-CoV-2 vaccination. All receptors come from a human donor who had recovered from COVID-19.

In regard to this clonotype: A read error is possible here, since a much larger clone lies one base away. V and J are TRBV6-5 and TRBJ2-3; 7 nucleotides match TRBD2. Germline V CDR1 and CDR2: MNHEY, SVGAGI. Unmatched junction bases numbered 6, after V lost 4 bases and J lost 5 bases. The CDR3 spans 14 residues. CDR3 DNA: TGTGCCAGCAGTTGGCGGGAGAGCGAAGATACGCAGTATTTT. It codes for CASSWRESEDTQYF.

There are a few counts of this clonotype. This rearrangement joins TRBV30 to TRBJ1-5; D is ambiguous. Per the germline V gene, CDR1 is GTSNPN and CDR2 is SVGIG (reference sequence). The CDR3 is 14 residues long. Deletions cut 3 bases from V and 0 bases from J, with 9 bases between. This chain's CDR3 is CAWRGESSNQPQHF. The DNA for the CDR3 is TGTGCCTGGAGAGGAGAAAGTAGCAATCAGCCCCAGCATTTT.

The V call is TRBV18, the J call TRBJ2-7, with D perhaps TRBD1 or TRBD2 (5 bases each). Trimming shortened V by 3 bases and J by 7 bases, and 22 bases separated the two germline ends. Germline V gene data show CDR1 as KGHSH and CDR2 as LQKENI. The length of the CDR3 is 16 residues. CDR3 nucleotides: TGTGCCAGCTCACCCCCATCGGGTGGGACCTCTGGGGAGCAGTACTTC. Translating it yields CASSPPSGGTSGEQYF.

This clonotype has more than one count but fewer than ten. The chain is built from TRBV19 and TRBJ2-6, with a tentative D call TRBD1 (6 bases). This CDR3 contains 18 residues. Germline lookup yields CDR1 LNHDA and CDR2 SQIVND (reference sequence). Trimming took 7 bases from V and 1 from J, leaving 20 bases between them. The CDR3 sequence is CASKTPRAGVSGANVLTF. The CDR3, as DNA: TGTGCCAGTAAGACTCCTCGGGCAGGGGTGTCTGGGGCCAACGTCCTGACTTTC.

The V gene is TRBV5-8, the J gene TRBJ2-7; D possibly uses TRBD1 or TRBD2 (5 bases each). The CDR3 consists of 14 residues. The V and J ends lost 4 bases and 4 bases respectively, with 15 bases between them. Germline CDR1 is SGHTS and CDR2 is YDEGEE. For the CDR3, the DNA is TGTGCCAGCAGCGGCCGGGGCGGTTCTTACGAGCAGTACTTC. Residues: CASSGRGGSYEQYF.

The rearrangement joins TRBV24-1 to TRBJ1-2; 8 nucleotides match TRBD1. The CDR3 consists of 15 residues. The V gene's germline CDR1 is KGHDR and CDR2 SFDVKD. Trimming took 3 bases from V and 4 from J; bases not matched to a gene: 6. CDR3 coding DNA: TGTGCCACCAGTGATCGATCAGGGACAGGCTATGGCTACACCTTC. Protein product: CATSDRSGTGYGYTF.

This clonotype showed up just a few times. The genes are TRBV6-8 and TRBJ1-5, with D unclear. Germline V gene sequence: CDR1 MNHGY, CDR2 SAAAGT. CDR3 size: 14 residues. V dropped 5 bases and J dropped 0 bases, with 8 bases sitting between them. Here the CDR3 reads CASSLSYSNQPQHF. As DNA, the CDR3 is TGTGCCAGCAGTCTGAGTTATAGCAATCAGCCCCAGCATTTT.

This chain joins TRBV6-1 and TRBJ2-1; D possibly corresponds to TRBD1 (6 bases). This CDR3 spans 15 amino acids. V was trimmed by 3 bases and J by 2 bases, leaving 11 bases between them. Germline values: CDR1 MNHNS, CDR2 SASEGT. The CDR3 is CASSDRGGTYNEQFF. The CDR3 region has the DNA TGTGCCAGCAGTGACAGGGGTGGTACCTACAATGAGCAGTTCTTC.

V usage is TRBV6-5 and J usage is TRBJ1-1, with D unclear. Germline V lookup: CDR1 MNHEY, CDR2 SVGAGI. The CDR3 spans 14 residues. The V end lost 0 bases, the J end lost 8 bases, and 13 bases lay between the germline ends. The CDR3 DNA reads TGTGCCAGCAGTTACTCTATGTTACAGAGGGAAGCTTTCTTT. It is translated as CASSYSMLQREAFF.

The J gene is TRBJ1-4, the V gene TRBV7-9, with D unclear. The CDR3 has 11 residues. V was clipped by 3 bases and J by 8 bases, with 4 bases between them. In germline, CDR1 is SEHNR, CDR2 FQNEAQ (reference sequence). Written as DNA, the CDR3 is TGTGCCAGCAGCTTTACGGAAAAACTGTTTTTT. Residues: CASSFTEKLFF. Full variable domain (rest looked up from reference TRBV7-9 and TRBJ1-4): DTGVSQNPRHKITKRGQNVTFRCDPISEHNRLYWYRQTLGQGPEFLTYFQNEAQLEKSRLLSDRFSAERPKGSFSTLEIQRTEQGDSAMYLCASSFTEKLFFGSGTQLSVL.

This clonotype is a singleton in its sample. The chain employs TRBV28 and TRBJ1-1, with 7 nucleotides matching TRBD1. Germline assignment: CDR1 MDHEN and CDR2 SYDVKM. The CDR3 is 14 residues long. J was trimmed by 4 bases and V by 5 bases; bases with no gene match: 7. CDR3 in DNA: TGTGCCAGCAGTCCCCAACAGGGGACCACTGAAGCTTTCTTT. It codes for CASSPQQGTTEAFF.

This clonotype appeared a single time. V is TRBV20-1 and J is TRBJ1-4; TRBD1 aligns across 10 bases. CDR1 and CDR2 from the germline V gene are DFQATT and SNEGSKA (reference sequence). The CDR3 covers 16 residues. V was clipped by 3 bases and J by 0 bases; unmatched bases: 4. The CDR3 DNA reads TGCAGTGCTAGTGGGACAGGGGAAGCAACTAATGAAAAACTGTTTTTT. Its protein product is CSASGTGEATNEKLFF.

The rearrangement uses TRBV4-3 and TRBJ1-4, with 7 bases fitting TRBD1. Unmatched junction bases numbered 4, after V lost 0 bases and J lost 6 bases. The CDR3 is 15 residues long. CDR1 is LGHNA, CDR2 YSLEER, per germline. The CDR3 DNA follows: TGCGCCAGCAGCCAAGAAACCAGGGGGTATGAAAAACTGTTTTTT. It yields the protein CASSQETRGYEKLFF.

The rearrangement uses TRBV7-2 and TRBJ1-2; tentatively, D is TRBD1 (5 bases). The CDR3 length is 13 residues. Trimming left V 6 bases short and J 1 base short, with 9 bases between. Germline lookup yields CDR1 SGHTA and CDR2 FQGNSA. The CDR3 DNA reads TGTGCCAGCAGGGCAGGGAATAACTATGGCTACACCTTC. It translates to CASRAGNNYGYTF.

The rearrangement links TRBV20-1 to TRBJ2-5, with 10 bases matching TRBD2. J gave up 0 bases and V 4 bases, and 17 bases lay outside the gene matches. The CDR3 sequence is 19 residues long. The V gene's germline CDR1 is DFQATT and CDR2 SNEGSKA (reference sequence). CDR3 residues: CSATSLAGDSWGYQETQYF. CDR3 bases: TGCAGTGCTACCTCCCTAGCGGGAGACTCTTGGGGGTACCAAGAGACCCAGTACTTC.

This clonotype was detected a few times. The gene calls are TRBV21-1 and TRBJ1-6. TRBV21-1 is a recognized pseudogene. The CDR3 sequence is 15 residues long. The CDR3 region is CASSKLGLCNSPLHF. Written as DNA, the CDR3 is TGTGCCAGCAGCAAGCTGGGATTGTGTAATTCACCCCTCCACTTT.

V usage is TRBV12-3 or TRBV12-4 and J usage is TRBJ2-7; D unclear. The V end lost 3 bases, the J end lost 7 bases, and 7 bases lay between the germline ends. The CDR3 loop spans 11 amino acids. The CDR3 loop is CASSLTAEQYF. CDR3 DNA: TGTGCCAGCAGTTTGACCGCGGAGCAGTACTTC.

This rearrangement joins TRBV19 to TRBJ1-2; D is unresolved. The germline gives CDR1 LNHDA, CDR2 SQIVND (reference sequence). CDR3 length: 15 residues. V gave up 7 bases and J gave up 5 bases, with 20 bases separating them. The CDR3 loop reads CASKKEDGYQYGYTF. The CDR3, as DNA: TGTGCCAGTAAGAAGGAGGACGGCTATCAGTATGGCTACACCTTC.

There are a few counts of this clonotype. V is TRBV20-1 and J is TRBJ1-5; 7 bases agree with TRBD1. The germline CDR1 and CDR2 sequences are DFQATT and SNEGSKA (reference sequence). V trimming: 1 base; J trimming: 6 bases; junction bases outside the gene matches: 9. The CDR3 is 15 amino acids. CDR3 in DNA: TGCAGTGCTAGAGGTATAGGGGGCGCGGGTCAGCCCCAGCATTTT. Translated: CSARGIGGAGQPQHF.